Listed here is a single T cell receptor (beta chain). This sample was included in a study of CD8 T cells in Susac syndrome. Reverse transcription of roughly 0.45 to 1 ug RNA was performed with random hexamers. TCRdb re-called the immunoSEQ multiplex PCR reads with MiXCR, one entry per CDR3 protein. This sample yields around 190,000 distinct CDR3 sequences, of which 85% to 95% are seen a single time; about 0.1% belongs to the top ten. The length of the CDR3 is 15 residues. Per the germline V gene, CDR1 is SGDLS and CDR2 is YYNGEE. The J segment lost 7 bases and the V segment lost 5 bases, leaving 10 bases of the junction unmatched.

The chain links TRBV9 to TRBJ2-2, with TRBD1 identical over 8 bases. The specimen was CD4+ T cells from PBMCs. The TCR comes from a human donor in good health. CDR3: CASRAGTGRGGELFF. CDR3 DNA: TGTGCCAGCAGAGCCGGGACAGGCCGCGGCGGGGAGCTGTTTTTT.